The next 22 T cell receptor beta chains were all read from a single sample in a study of CD8 T cells in Susac syndrome. It was with random hexamers that about 0.45 to 1 ug RNA was reverse transcribed. TCRdb reprocessed the immunoSEQ multiplex PCR reads via MiXCR and lists one record per CDR3 protein. The profile shows 200,000 or so distinct CDR3 sequences, roughly 96% of them singletons. Sample: CD4+ T cells from PBMCs. Receptors originate from a human donor with multiple sclerosis.

J is TRBJ2-7 and V is TRBV4-2, with 8 bases that match TRBD1. J lost 5 bases, V lost 4 bases, and 4 bases had no gene match. The CDR3 covers 13 residues. The germline gives CDR1 LGHNA, CDR2 YNFKEQ. The CDR3 loop is CASSPDRANEQYF. The CDR3 bases are TGTGCCAGCAGCCCGGACAGGGCCAACGAGCAGTACTTC.

The CDR3 DNA sequence: TGTGCGATCTCGAGGTCCTATAATTCACCCCTCCACTTT. Amino acids: CAISRSYNSPLHF. The rearrangement joins TRBV30 to TRBJ1-6; D call uncertain. CDR1 is GTSNPN and CDR2 is SVGIG in the germline V gene (reference sequence). CDR3 length: 13 amino acids.

The chain combines TRBV2 with TRBJ1-2; D perhaps matches TRBD1 (6 bases). The V end lost 8 bases, the J end lost 4 bases, and 14 bases lay between the germline ends. This CDR3 is 13 amino acids long. Per the germline V gene, CDR1 is SNHLY and CDR2 is FYNNEI. The CDR3 loop reads CASRSQGTYGYTF. CDR3 nucleotides: TGTGCCAGCCGAAGTCAGGGGACCTATGGCTACACCTTC.

In nucleotides, the CDR3 is TGCAGTGCTGCTCGGACTAGCGGCTCCTACGAGCAGTACTTC. It specifies CSAARTSGSYEQYF. The V and J genes are TRBV20-1 and TRBJ2-7, with 10 bases matching TRBD2. Losses at the gene ends were 5 bases for V and 0 bases for J; bases not matched to a gene: 4. Germline V gives CDR1 DFQATT, CDR2 SNEGSKA (reference sequence). This CDR3 is built from 14 residues.

This clonotype appeared once. The rearrangement links TRBV11-2 to TRBJ2-5; D unresolved. Germline CDR1 is SGHAT and CDR2 is FQNNGV. The CDR3 is 15 amino acids. Trimming took off 5 bases at V and 1 base at J, with 14 bases between the two ends. The CDR3 loop is CASSHPDSSQETQYF. As DNA, the CDR3 is TGTGCCAGCAGCCACCCTGACTCGTCCCAAGAGACCCAGTACTTC.

This clonotype appeared once. V is TRBV24-1 and J is TRBJ2-1; D is ambiguous. V dropped 7 bases and J dropped 2 bases, with 8 bases sitting between them. CDR3 length: 13 amino acids. Germline V gives CDR1 KGHDR, CDR2 SFDVKD. This chain's CDR3 is CATSRTAYNEQFF. The CDR3 DNA reads as TGTGCCACCAGCCGAACGGCCTACAATGAGCAGTTCTTC.

The CDR3 loop is CAKAGIQETQYF. CDR3 in DNA: TGTGCCAAGGCGGGGATTCAAGAGACCCAGTACTTC. The rearrangement joins TRBV24-1 to TRBJ2-5; D perhaps matches TRBD2 (6 bases). This CDR3 spans 12 amino acids. Germline assignment: CDR1 KGHDR and CDR2 SFDVKD. Between the trimmed V and J ends, which lost 11 bases and 2 bases, there was a span of 11 bases.

This sequence joins TRBV30 and TRBJ2-3; 11 bases map to TRBD2. Germline CDR1 is GTSNPN and CDR2 is SVGIG (reference sequence). CDR3 length: 14 amino acids. Losses at the gene ends were 6 bases for V and 3 bases for J; bases not matched to a gene: 5. In nucleotides, the CDR3 is TGTGCCTGTACCGGGACTAGCGGTACAGATACGCAGTATTTT. Its translation is CACTGTSGTDTQYF. The complete variable domain, with remaining parts taken from reference TRBV30 and TRBJ2-3, reads SQTIHQWPATLVQPVGSPLSLECTVEGTSNPNLYWYRQAAGRGLQLLFYSVGIGQISSEVPQNLSASRPQDRQFILSSKKLLLSDSGFYLCACTGTSGTDTQYFGPGTRLTVL.

The DNA of the CDR3 is TGCAGTGCCCTCCATGGGGGACTATCCTACAATGAGCAGTTCTTC. Translation: CSALHGGLSYNEQFF. The chain carries TRBV20-1 and TRBJ2-1; the match to TRBD2 covers 7 bases. Germline CDR1 reads DFQATT; CDR2 reads SNEGSKA (reference sequence). This CDR3 spans 15 amino acids. The junction had 9 bases not matched to a gene; V was cut back by 6 bases and J by 1 base.

The V gene is TRBV29-1, the J gene TRBJ2-1; 13 nucleotides align to TRBD2. Germline CDR1 and CDR2: SQVTM and ANQGSEA. The V and J ends lost 8 bases and 7 bases, in that order; junction bases with no gene match: 5. The CDR3 totals 13 residues. In nucleotides, the CDR3 is TGCAGCTTTACTAGCGGGGGGGCGAATGAGCAGTTCTTC. This translates into CSFTSGGANEQFF.

The chain has TRBV7-2 and TRBJ1-5; 7 bases align to TRBD1. Per the germline V gene, CDR1 is SGHTA and CDR2 is FQGNSA. V was pared by 5 bases and J by 7 bases, with 5 bases of the junction left unmatched. The CDR3 length is 13 residues. The CDR3 coding sequence is TGTGCCAGCAGCGTGAGGGGGCAGCAGCCCCAGCATTTT. It codes for CASSVRGQQPQHF.

As DNA, the CDR3 is TGTGCCTGGAGCACCGGGACTAACAACAATGAGCAGTTCTTC. This translates into CAWSTGTNNNEQFF. This rearrangement joins TRBV30 to TRBJ2-1; TRBD2 matches at 7 bases. The CDR3 is 14 amino acids. J was trimmed by 5 bases and V by 3 bases; bases with no gene match: 7. Germline V CDR1 and CDR2: GTSNPN, SVGIG (reference sequence).

This CDR3 is CASSSVGGLVDEQYF. For the CDR3, the DNA is TGTGCCAGCTCATCAGTGGGAGGGCTGGTCGACGAGCAGTACTTC. The V and J genes are TRBV18 and TRBJ2-7; TRBD2 matches 7 bases. CDR3 size: 15 residues. V gave up 5 bases and J gave up 5 bases; unmatched junction bases: 12. CDR1 and CDR2 (germline): KGHSH, LQKENI.

Details on this clonotype: At one boundary the junction diverges from the germline segment, which might be a read error. This sequence joins TRBV7-9 and TRBJ2-5, with D unclear. There are 12 residues in the CDR3. Germline V gene sequence: CDR1 SEHNR, CDR2 FQNEAQ (reference sequence). The DNA for the CDR3 is TGTGCCAGCAGCTTTGATCAAGGGACCCAGTACTTC. Its protein product is CASSFDQGTQYF.

The chain carries TRBV18 and TRBJ1-2, with D possibly TRBD1 on 5 matching bases. Per germline, CDR1 KGHSH and CDR2 LQKENI. The CDR3 length is 15 residues. Trimming removed 1 base at V and 0 bases at J, with 9 bases between. The CDR3 DNA reads as TGTGCCAGCTCACCACTTGACAGCGCTAACTATGGCTACACCTTC. It translates to CASSPLDSANYGYTF.

The sample holds one count of this clonotype. The V call is TRBV30, the J call TRBJ1-2; 7 positions agree with TRBD1. This CDR3 region has 13 residues. J gave up 3 bases and V 8 bases, and 9 bases lay outside the gene matches. Looked up from germline, CDR1 is GTSNPN and CDR2 is SVGIG (reference sequence). The CDR3 is CARSGGLDYGYTF. The CDR3 bases are TGTGCCAGATCAGGGGGACTCGACTATGGCTACACCTTC.

The chain combines TRBV10-1 with TRBJ2-1; no clear D. Germline CDR1 WNHNN, CDR2 SYGVQD (reference sequence). V was clipped by 3 bases and J by 11 bases, with 17 bases between them. The CDR3 sequence is 14 residues long. In DNA form, the CDR3 reads TGCGCCAGCAGTGACCCTAAGTCGAGGAACCAGCAGTTCTTC. It encodes CASSDPKSRNQQFF.

The chain joins TRBV6-1 to TRBJ2-2; the match to TRBD2 covers 10 bases. V dropped 8 bases and J dropped 11; count of bases not matched to a gene: 8. The length of the CDR3 is 13 residues. Germline assignment: CDR1 MNHNS and CDR2 SASEGT. CDR3 in DNA: TGTGCCAGCGGAGGACTAGCGGATCCTGAGCTGTTTTTT. Amino acids: CASGGLADPELFF.

The chain uses TRBV7-9 and TRBJ2-1; unclear D gene. The germline V and J ends were trimmed by 2 bases and 4 bases, with 12 bases remaining between them. Germline CDR1 SEHNR, CDR2 FQNEAQ (reference sequence). The CDR3 covers 15 residues. CDR3 sequence (DNA): TGTGCCAGCAGCTTATGGGCAGGAGATTACAATGAGCAGTTCTTC. Amino acid sequence: CASSLWAGDYNEQFF.

This clonotype was counted once. This chain joins TRBV14 and TRBJ1-3; D gene unclear. Germline V gene data show CDR1 as SGHDN and CDR2 as FVKESK. The CDR3 has 13 amino acids. The V end was cut by 0 bases, the J end by 10 bases, with 10 bases between. CDR3 sequence reads: CASSQDWAATIYF. DNA for the CDR3: TGTGCCAGCAGCCAAGATTGGGCGGCAACCATATATTTT.

The chain combines TRBV4-2 with TRBJ2-1; no reliable D call. The CDR3 totals 16 residues. V was shortened by 1 base and J by 3 bases, with 13 bases between the two germline ends. Germline V gives CDR1 LGHNA, CDR2 YNFKEQ. The CDR3 DNA follows: TGTGCCAGCAGCCAAGTCTACGTACCTGTCTACAATGAGCAGTTCTTC. Translating it yields CASSQVYVPVYNEQFF.

The J gene is TRBJ2-7, the V gene TRBV7-9; possibly TRBD1 for D (6 bases). The CDR3 runs 12 residues. Trimming left V 10 bases short and J 0 bases short, with 10 bases between. The germline V gene has CDR1 SEHNR and CDR2 FQNEAQ (reference sequence). CDR3 loop: CATRDTSYEQYF. The CDR3 DNA follows: TGTGCCACCCGGGACACCTCCTACGAGCAGTACTTC.